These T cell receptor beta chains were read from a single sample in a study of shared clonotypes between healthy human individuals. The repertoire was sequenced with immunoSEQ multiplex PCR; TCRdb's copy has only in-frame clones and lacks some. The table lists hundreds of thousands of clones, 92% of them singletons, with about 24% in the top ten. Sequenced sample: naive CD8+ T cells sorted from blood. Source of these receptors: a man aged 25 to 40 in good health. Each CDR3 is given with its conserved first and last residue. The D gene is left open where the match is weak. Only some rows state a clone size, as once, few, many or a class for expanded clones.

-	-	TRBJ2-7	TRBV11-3	CASSPMAEQYF	TGTGCCAGCAGCCCTATGGCCGAGCAGTACTTC
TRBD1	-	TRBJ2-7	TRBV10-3	CAISEPGQGKYEQYF	TGTGCCATCAGTGAGCCCGGACAGGGGAAGTACGAGCAGTACTTC
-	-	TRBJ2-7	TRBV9	CASSVGDAAYEQYF	TGTGCCAGCAGCGTGGGGGACGCCGCCTACGAGCAGTACTTC
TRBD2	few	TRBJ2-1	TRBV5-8	CASSLGLGGNNEQFF	TGTGCCAGCAGCTTGGGTTTGGGAGGGAACAATGAGCAGTTCTTC
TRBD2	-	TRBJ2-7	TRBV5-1	CASRSPGTSGPEGVYEQYF	TGCGCCAGCAGAAGCCCCGGGACTAGCGGCCCCGAAGGGGTCTACGAGCAGTACTTC
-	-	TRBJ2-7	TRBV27	CASSLSLPGHTTYEQYF	TGTGCCAGCAGTTTATCCCTACCGGGACACACGACCTACGAGCAGTACTTC
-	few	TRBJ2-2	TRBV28	CASSPLNSATGELFF	TGTGCCAGCAGTCCTCTCAATTCCGCCACCGGGGAGCTGTTTTTT
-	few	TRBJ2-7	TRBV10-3	CAISESSDVISYEQYF	TGTGCCATCAGTGAGTCGTCGGACGTAATCTCCTACGAGCAGTACTTC
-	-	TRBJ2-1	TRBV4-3	CASSLLRGGRNEQFF	TGCGCCAGCAGCCTTCTCAGGGGGGGTCGGAATGAGCAGTTCTTC
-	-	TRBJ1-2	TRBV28	CASSGADYGYTF	TGTGCCAGCAGCGGAGCGGACTATGGCTACACCTTC
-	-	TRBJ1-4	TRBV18	CASSPLFSRVEEKLFF	TGTGCCAGCTCACCACTGTTCAGTAGGGTTGAGGAAAAACTGTTTTTT
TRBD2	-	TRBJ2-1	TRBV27	CASRSGLAGLNEQFF	TGTGCCAGCAGGTCTGGACTAGCGGGTCTTAATGAGCAGTTCTTC
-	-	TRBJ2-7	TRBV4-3	CASSQSSGSSYEQYF	TGCGCCAGCAGCCAATCGTCAGGGAGCTCCTACGAGCAGTACTTC
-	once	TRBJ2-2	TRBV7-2	CASSKGLGGELFF	TGTGCCAGCAGCAAGGGCTTGGGCGGGGAGCTGTTTTTT
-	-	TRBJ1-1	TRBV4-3	CASSQIRGTEAFF	TGCGCCAGCAGCCAAATTAGGGGCACTGAAGCTTTCTTT
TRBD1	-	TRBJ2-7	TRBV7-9	CASSLSMDRVYEQYF	TGTGCCAGCAGCTTATCTATGGACAGGGTCTACGAGCAGTACTTC
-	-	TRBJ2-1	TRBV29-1	CSVARGPRGNEQFF	TGCAGCGTTGCCCGGGGGCCCCGGGGGAATGAGCAGTTCTTC
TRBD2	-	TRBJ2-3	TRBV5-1	CASSLGEGFPTDTQYF	TGCGCCAGCAGCTTGGGGGAGGGATTCCCCACAGATACGCAGTATTTT
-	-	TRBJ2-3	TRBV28	CASSLFIGTQYF	TGTGCCAGCAGTTTATTTATTGGTACGCAGTATTTT
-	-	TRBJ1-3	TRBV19	CASSMVGAPGNTIYF	TGTGCCAGTAGTATGGTGGGCGCGCCCGGAAACACCATATATTTT